This paragraph reports one T cell receptor beta chain. Its target is not known. This entry is derived from a study of T cells in Graves' hyperthyroidism and ophthalmopathy. General study results and limits: Peripheral blood also featured most of the thyroid clonotypes expanded above 0.001.

The diagnostic basis comprised clinical symptoms, serum thyroxine and TRAb, thyroid ultrasound and orbital computed tomography. Any symptoms of ophthalmopathy came after the first hyperthyroidism diagnosis, from which the blood sample dates. Amplified regions were TCR beta CDR3 sequences from RNA transcripts. An initial round of RT-PCR targeting the TCR CDR3 relied on the HTBI primer set. TCRdb itself ran the multiplex PCR reads through MiXCR, one entry per CDR3 protein. The repertoire holds 650,000 to 850,000 distinct CDR3 sequences, with about 19% as singletons. The CDR3 loop spans 15 amino acids. The V gene lost 0 bases and the J gene lost 1 base, with 10 bases spanning the gap. Looked up from germline, CDR1 is SGDLS and CDR2 is YYNGEE.

This receptor was identified in a woman aged 45-60 years with Graves' hyperthyroidism that later progressed to Graves' ophthalmopathy. The material sequenced was blood. The chain recombines TRBV9 with TRBJ2-5; D is ambiguous. CDR3 residues: CASSVGDLAQETQYF. As DNA, the CDR3 is TGTGCCAGCAGCGTAGGGGATTTGGCCCAAGAGACCCAGTACTTC.